This entry concerns a single TCR beta chain. The CDR3 contains 14 residues. The V gene lost 6 bases and the J gene lost 8 bases, with 18 bases spanning the gap. The V gene's germline CDR1 is ENHRY and CDR2 SYGVKD. Repertoires were generated with immunoSEQ multiplex PCR, while TCRdb's copy carries only in-frame clones and drops some. The repertoire includes 24,000 or so clones, about 88% of them detected once, and 15% to 20% sits in the top ten. The sample comes from a study of blood T cell repertoires in COVID-19. Source material: peripheral blood. This clonotype was sampled from a human donor with acute or convalescent COVID-19. The donor label of this sample is uncertain. The chain has TRBV10-3 and TRBJ2-3; possibly TRBD2 for D (5 bases). CDR3 in amino acids: CAISLSRGEATQYF. The CDR3 DNA reads TGTGCCATCAGCCTGAGTCGGGGAGAAGCTACGCAGTATTTT.